Below, 8 T cell receptor beta chains from the same sample are listed, as sequenced in a study of T cell responses to AZD1222 COVID-19 vaccine. Profiled with immunoSEQ multiplex PCR; TCRdb holds only in-frame clones, not every one. The table includes 50,000 to 70,000 clones, 80% to 90% detected once. This sample comprised peripheral blood, obtained 28 days after the second AZD1222 dose. These receptors were taken from an adult who received the AZD1222 COVID-19 vaccine.

This chain connects TRBV5-1 to TRBJ2-2; 11 bases are a match to TRBD1. The CDR3 is 16 residues long. The V and J ends lost 6 bases and 5 bases, in that order; junction bases with no gene match: 9. Germline V gene data show CDR1 as SGHRS and CDR2 as YFSETQ. The CDR3 is CASTDSGTGGTGELFF. The CDR3 bases are TGCGCCAGCACAGATTCCGGGACAGGGGGGACCGGGGAGCTGTTTTTT. The full variable domain, completed using reference TRBV5-1 and TRBJ2-2, is KAGVTQTPRYLIKTRGQQVTLSCSPISGHRSVSWYQQTPGQGLQFLFEYFSETQRNKGNFPGRFSGRQFSNSRSEMNVSTLELGDSALYLCASTDSGTGGTGELFFGEGSRLTVL.

The chain employs TRBV28 and TRBJ2-1, with TRBD1 identical over 8 bases. Germline V gives CDR1 MDHEN, CDR2 SYDVKM. The CDR3 totals 16 residues. Trimming at V came to 5 bases and at J to 0 bases, leaving 6 bases not matched to a gene. The CDR3 nucleotides read TGTGCCAGCAGTGCAGGGGGCCTAAGCTCCTACAATGAGCAGTTCTTC. Its protein product is CASSAGGLSSYNEQFF.

J is TRBJ1-4 and V is TRBV10-2; maybe TRBD1 (6 bases). This CDR3 region has 12 residues. Trimming pared 6 bases from V and 7 bases from J, leaving 9 bases between. Germline V gives CDR1 WSHSY, CDR2 SAAADI. The CDR3: CASRQGSEKLFF. The CDR3 coding sequence is TGCGCCAGCAGGCAGGGGAGTGAAAAACTGTTTTTT.

V gene TRBV28 combines with J gene TRBJ2-2, with D possibly matching TRBD2 (5 bases). Germline CDR1 is MDHEN and CDR2 is SYDVKM. The CDR3 loop spans 16 amino acids. V gave up 0 bases and J gave up 6 bases, with 14 bases separating them. CDR3 loop: CASSLWRASHAGELFF. The CDR3 region has the DNA TGTGCCAGCAGTTTATGGAGGGCCTCCCATGCCGGGGAGCTGTTTTTT.

The chain links TRBV5-8 to TRBJ2-3; D is uncertain. V shed 0 bases and J shed 0 bases, with 8 bases lying between them. Germline-derived CDR1 and CDR2 are SGHTS and YDEGEE. This CDR3 is 15 amino acids long. The DNA for the CDR3 is TGTGCCAGCAGCTTGGCCCGACATAGCACAGATACGCAGTATTTT. It yields the protein CASSLARHSTDTQYF.

This chain joins TRBV5-4 and TRBJ2-1; 7 positions match TRBD1. Trimming took 4 bases from V and 6 from J; bases not matched to a gene: 10. Germline-derived CDR1 and CDR2 are SGHNT and YYREEE (reference sequence). The CDR3 length is 15 residues. The CDR3 DNA follows: TGTGCCAGCAGCCTTGAAATGGACAGGACCAATGAGCAGTTCTTC. Its protein product is CASSLEMDRTNEQFF.

The rearrangement joins TRBV9 to TRBJ2-1; maybe TRBD2 (5 bases). CDR1 and CDR2 (germline): SGDLS, YYNGEE. V gave up 0 bases and J gave up 0 bases, with 7 bases separating them. The CDR3 contains 15 residues. As DNA, the CDR3 is TGTGCCAGCAGCGTAGGGGCGGGCTCCTACAATGAGCAGTTCTTC. It is translated as CASSVGAGSYNEQFF.

The chain employs TRBV29-1 and TRBJ1-1, with TRBD1 matching over 8 bases. After removal of 0 bases from V and 1 base from J, the junction contained 4 bases not matched to a gene. CDR3 length: 15 amino acids. The germline V gene has CDR1 SQVTM and CDR2 ANQGSEA. DNA for the CDR3: TGCAGCGTTGAAGATCAAGGACAGGGGAACACTGAAGCTTTCTTT. Amino acid sequence: CSVEDQGQGNTEAFF.